Listed below are T cell receptor beta chains from one sample, sequenced in a study of T cells in Graves' hyperthyroidism and ophthalmopathy. TCRdb reprocessed the multiplex PCR reads with MiXCR, giving one entry per CDR3 protein. The repertoire holds approximately 560,000 distinct CDR3 sequences, with more than 45% as singletons. The sample was peripheral blood or thyroid tissue (not recorded which). These receptors all stem from a woman aged 18-30 years with Graves' hyperthyroidism. Each CDR3 is given with its conserved first and last residue. The D gene is left open where the match is weak. Size values are once, few and many counts, or a class for expanded clones, and some rows have none.

size	D	V	J	DNA	CDR3
many	-	TRBV7-9	TRBJ2-7	TGTGCCAGCACCATGCGGGGCTACGAGCAGTACTTC	CASTMRGYEQYF
-	-	TRBV11-3	TRBJ1-5	TGTGCCAGCAGCTTAGGAAGGTTCAATCAGCCCCAGCATTTT	CASSLGRFNQPQHF
-	TRBD1	TRBV6-5	TRBJ1-1	TGTGCCAGCAGTTACTCCCGGGACAGGGTTACTGAAGCTTTCTTT	CASSYSRDRVTEAFF
-	-	TRBV19	TRBJ2-7	TGTGCCAGTAGTATCCTCCCAGGGCCCTACGAGCAGTACTTC	CASSILPGPYEQYF
-	-	TRBV12-3/TRBV12-4	TRBJ1-3	TGTGCCAGCAGTTTAGGGGGGTTCGTTGGAAACACCATATATTTT	CASSLGGFVGNTIYF
-	-	TRBV29-1	TRBJ1-1	TGCAGCAGATGGACAGATGAAGCTTTCTTT	CSRWTDEAFF
few	-	TRBV11-1	TRBJ1-2	TGTGCCAGCAGCCAAGGGGGACCCAACTATGGCTACACCTTC	CASSQGGPNYGYTF
few	-	TRBV7-9	TRBJ2-7	TGTGCCAGCAAACTCAGGGAACTAGGCAACACCTACGAGCAGTACTTC	CASKLRELGNTYEQYF
-	-	TRBV5-1	TRBJ1-1	TGTGCCAGCAGTTACGGACGGGGATCCACTGAAGCTTTCTTT	CASSYGRGSTEAFF
many	-	TRBV29-1	TRBJ1-2	TGCAGCGCAACGGGGCAGACCTATGGCTACACCTTC	CSATGQTYGYTF
-	-	TRBV29-1	TRBJ1-5	TGCAGCACCGGACAGAGGGATCAGCCCCAGCATTTT	CSTGQRDQPQHF
-	TRBD1	TRBV7-3	TRBJ1-6	TGTGCCAGCAGCTCGGGACAGGGGGCCGATTCACCCCTCCACTTT	CASSSGQGADSPLHF
-	-	TRBV7-9	TRBJ1-6	TGTGCCAGCAGCTCAACCCGGGGGCATTCACCCCTCCACTTT	CASSSTRGHSPLHF
few	TRBD1	TRBV6-5	TRBJ1-5	TGTGCCAGCAGTTACTCGAGAGGAAGGGGGCTTGGCAATCAGCCCCAGCATTTT	CASSYSRGRGLGNQPQHF
-	-	TRBV2	TRBJ1-6	TGTGCCAGCAGTGACAGCTACAGGGCCCCAGAACCAAATTCACCCCTCCACTTT	CASSDSYRAPEPNSPLHF
medium-sized	-	TRBV12-3/TRBV12-4	TRBJ1-4	TGTGCCAGCAGCGCGTCCTTAACGCTGTTTTTT	CASSASLTLFF
few	-	TRBV19	TRBJ1-4	TGTGCCAGTAGTATAGACGATAGCGAAAAACTGTTTTTT	CASSIDDSEKLFF
-	-	TRBV2	TRBJ2-3	TGTGCCAGCAGTGTTATAGCGGCAGATACGCAGTATTTT	CASSVIAADTQYF
-	-	TRBV9	TRBJ2-7	TGTGCCAGCAGCGTGATCGGTGAGTCCTACGAGCAGTACTTC	CASSVIGESYEQYF
-	-	TRBV15	TRBJ2-2	TGTGCCACCAGCAGCCCCACTGGGATTCCCGCGAACACCGGGGAGCTGTTTTTT	CATSSPTGIPANTGELFF
few	TRBD1	TRBV7-2	TRBJ1-1	TGCGCCAGCAGCCAAGAAGACAGGGCCACTGAAGCTTTCTTT	CASSQEDRATEAFF
-	TRBD2	TRBV2	TRBJ2-7	TGTGCCAGCAACCAGGGACTAGCGGTCTCCTACGAGCAGTACTTC	CASNQGLAVSYEQYF
few	-	TRBV7-2	TRBJ2-5	TGTGCCAGCAGCCTAAGAGAACCAAGCCAAGAGACCCAGTACTTC	CASSLREPSQETQYF
few	TRBD1	TRBV7-9	TRBJ1-4	TGTGCCAGCAGCAGATCCGGACCAGGGGGTGAAAAACTGTTTTTT	CASSRSGPGGEKLFF
-	-	TRBV29-1	TRBJ2-5	TGCAGCGTAGGGCGAGAGCCAGAGACCCAGTACTTC	CSVGREPETQYF
-	-	TRBV25-1	TRBJ2-5	TGTGCCAGCAGTGAATTTGGGGGGGAGACCCAGTACTTC	CASSEFGGETQYF
many	TRBD1	TRBV15	TRBJ2-7	TGTGCCACCAGCAGAGTTGGGACAGGGCACGACGAGCAGTACTTC	CATSRVGTGHDEQYF
-	TRBD1	TRBV25-1	TRBJ1-2	TGTGCCAGCAGTTACCGGGGACAGGGCTACACCTTC	CASSYRGQGYTF
-	-	TRBV7-9	TRBJ1-2	TGTGCCAGCAGCCCGGGACGGCACTATGGCTACACCTTC	CASSPGRHYGYTF
many	TRBD2	TRBV29-1	TRBJ2-5	TGCAGCTCACTAGAACGGGGGGGAAGAGAGACCCAGTACTTC	CSSLERGGRETQYF
few	-	TRBV2	TRBJ1-2	TGTGCCAGCAGTTTTCGGGGACTCTATGGCTACACCTTC	CASSFRGLYGYTF
-	-	TRBV5-1	TRBJ1-2	TGCGCCAGCAGCTTGGGCTACCTGGACACTCCATTCCCTAACTATGGCTACACCTTC	CASSLGYLDTPFPNYGYTF
-	-	TRBV7-2	TRBJ2-3	TGTGCCAGCAGCGTTGGGGTCACAGATACGCAGTATTTT	CASSVGVTDTQYF
-	-	TRBV20-1	TRBJ1-2	TGCAGTGCCTGGGACCTAAACTATGGCTACACCTTC	CSAWDLNYGYTF
-	-	TRBV27	TRBJ2-5	TGTGCCAGCAGTTTACAGCAAGAGACCCAGTACTTC	CASSLQQETQYF